The 16 T cell receptor beta chains in this list originate from one sample, sequenced in a study of monozygotic twins with inflammatory bowel disease (dated by TCRdb to the late 2010s). Library preparation used 5' RACE. Sequencing instrument: Illumina HiSeq 2500. TCRdb reprocessed the sequencing reads and holds a single record per CDR3 protein sequence, with no DNA. The table for this sample lists over 90,000 distinct CDR3 sequences. Of the sample, 1.9% falls within the top ten clones. Sequencing used blood. These receptors were obtained from a human donor with ulcerative colitis or Crohn's disease, or a healthy co-twin of an affected twin (not recorded which).

This chain links TRBV7-9 with TRBJ2-4. The CDR3 totals 13 residues. CDR1 is SEHNR and CDR2 is FQNEAQ in the germline V gene (reference sequence). The CDR3 protein is CASSLRDVDMQYF.

The V gene is TRBV7-9, the J gene TRBJ1-1; TCRdb gives TRBD1 as the D gene, but with no DNA this cannot be confirmed. The germline gives CDR1 SEHNR, CDR2 FQNEAQ (reference sequence). The CDR3 runs to 15 residues. CDR3 region: CASSSRTGLDTEAFF.

This sequence joins TRBV20-1 and TRBJ2-7; absent DNA, TCRdb's TRBD2 call cannot be checked. This CDR3 has 14 amino acids. CDR1 and CDR2 (germline): DFQATT, SNEGSKA (reference sequence). The CDR3 reads CSATEAGATYEQYF.

J is TRBJ2-1 and V is TRBV28; the TCRdb call, TRBD2, lacks DNA for checking. The CDR3 contains 15 residues. CDR1 MDHEN and CDR2 SYDVKM come from the germline V gene. CDR3 sequence reads: CASSFWTRRYNEQFF.

The chain recombines TRBV6-2 or TRBV6-3 with TRBJ1-5; the TCRdb call, TRBD1, lacks DNA for checking. Germline values: CDR1 MNHEY, CDR2 SVGEGT. The CDR3 has 17 amino acids. The CDR3 protein is CASRTFRDEYSNQPQHF.

The genes are TRBV12-3 or TRBV12-4 and TRBJ1-1; TCRdb lists TRBD1, though no DNA is available to test this call. The CDR3 loop spans 13 amino acids. The CDR3 sequence is CASTDPGGPEAFF.

The chain couples TRBV20-1 to TRBJ2-5; TCRdb reports TRBD1, a call that lacks DNA to check it against. Germline assignment: CDR1 DFQATT and CDR2 SNEGSKA (reference sequence). The CDR3 length is 13 residues. CDR3: CSARDWPGETQYF.

V and J are TRBV20-1 and TRBJ2-4. Germline CDR1 DFQATT, CDR2 SNEGSKA (reference sequence). This CDR3 comprises 13 residues. This CDR3 is CSASQVTKNIQYF.

The chain combines TRBV7-8 with TRBJ1-4. Germline V gene lookup returns CDR1 SGHVS and CDR2 FQNEAQ. CDR3 length: 19 residues. This CDR3 is CASSLFFIKDSAVNEKLFF.

V is TRBV20-1 and J is TRBJ2-1; TCRdb gives TRBD2 as the D gene, but with no DNA this cannot be confirmed. The CDR3 is 11 residues long. Germline V gene lookup returns CDR1 DFQATT and CDR2 SNEGSKA (reference sequence). The CDR3: CSALGPVQQFF.

The V gene is TRBV7-2, the J gene TRBJ2-7; TCRdb gives TRBD2 as the D gene, but with no DNA this cannot be confirmed. The germline V gene encodes CDR1 SGHTA and CDR2 FQGNSA. CDR3 length equals 16 residues. This CDR3 reads CASSSGLAGVAYEQYF.

The chain uses TRBV4-3 and TRBJ2-7; TCRdb outputs TRBD1, but without DNA this stays unchecked. The CDR3 sequence is 16 residues long. Germline V gene sequence: CDR1 LGHNA, CDR2 YSLEER. The CDR3 is CASSQYPGQGSYEQYF.

This chain links TRBV7-9 with TRBJ1-2; TCRdb's D call of TRBD1 is untestable without DNA. The germline V gene has CDR1 SEHNR and CDR2 FQNEAQ (reference sequence). The CDR3 consists of 13 residues. CDR3 sequence reads: CASSLPTGDGYTF.

This CDR3 reads CASSFQGRTDTQYF. The chain links TRBV7-2 to TRBJ2-3; TCRdb's D gene call, TRBD1, goes unchecked for lack of DNA. Germline CDR1 and CDR2: SGHTA and FQGNSA. The CDR3 loop spans 14 amino acids.

V usage is TRBV6-6 and J usage is TRBJ1-4; the D call of TRBD1 rests on TCRdb alone, since no DNA is present to check it. The CDR3 length is 11 residues. Germline loops: CDR1 MNHNY, CDR2 SVGAGI (reference sequence). The CDR3 sequence: CASSYGTAAFF.

The chain combines TRBV7-2 with TRBJ1-5. Germline CDR1 reads SGHTA; CDR2 reads FQGNSA. The CDR3 is made up of 14 amino acids. The CDR3 sequence is CASSLGQSNQPQHF.